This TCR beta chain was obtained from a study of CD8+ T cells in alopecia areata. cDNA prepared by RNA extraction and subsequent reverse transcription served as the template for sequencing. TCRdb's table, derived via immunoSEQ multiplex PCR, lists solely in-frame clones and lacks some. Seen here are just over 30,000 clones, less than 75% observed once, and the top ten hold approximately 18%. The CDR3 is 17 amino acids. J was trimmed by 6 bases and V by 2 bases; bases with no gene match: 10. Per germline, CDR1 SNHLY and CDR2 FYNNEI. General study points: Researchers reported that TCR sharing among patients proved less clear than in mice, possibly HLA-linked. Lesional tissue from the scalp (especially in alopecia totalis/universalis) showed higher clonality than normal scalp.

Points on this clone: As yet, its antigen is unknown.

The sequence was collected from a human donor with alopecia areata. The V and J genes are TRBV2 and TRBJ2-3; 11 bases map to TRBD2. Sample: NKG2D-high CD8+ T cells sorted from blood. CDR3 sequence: CASSESGTSGPQDTQYF. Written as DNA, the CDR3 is TGTGCCAGCAGTGAATCCGGGACTAGCGGACCCCAGGATACGCAGTATTTT. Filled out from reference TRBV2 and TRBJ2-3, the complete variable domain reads EPEVTQTPSHQVTQMGQEVILRCVPISNHLYFYWYRQILGQKVEFLVSFYNNEISEKSEIFDDQFSVERPDGSNFTLKIRSTKLEDSAMYFCASSESGTSGPQDTQYFGPGTRLTVL.